The next 14 T cell receptor beta chains were all read from a single sample in a study of molecular identifiers for immune sequencing clone quantification. MiXCR, applied by TCRdb to the PCR reads, yields one record per CDR3 protein. The table lists 85,000 to 100,000 distinct CDR3 sequences, roughly 24% of them singletons, with 0.94% in the top ten. The sequencing input was naive CD8+ T cells from blood, with Jurkat cell RNA spiked in. This sample's subset: FACS-sorted CD8+CD4-CCR7+CD45RA+ naive T cells. These receptors all come from a human donor in good health. Some libraries in this study had Jurkat cell RNA spiked in.

The chain is built from TRBV4-3 and TRBJ1-2; D is uncertain. The ends were cut back, 0 bases at V and 0 bases at J, with 8 bases in the middle. CDR3 length: 15 residues. Germline V gene sequence: CDR1 LGHNA, CDR2 YSLEER. The CDR3: CASSQDITTNYGYTF. In DNA, the CDR3 is TGCGCCAGCAGCCAAGACATCACAACTAACTATGGCTACACCTTC.

Of note for this clonotype: A much larger clone lies a single base off, so this may be a read error. This rearrangement joins TRBV7-2 to TRBJ2-5; D is unclear. Trimming took 6 bases from V and 0 from J, leaving 11 bases between them. The CDR3 covers 14 residues. Germline CDR1 and CDR2: SGHTA and FQGNSA. The chain's CDR3 is CASSCPWYQETQYF. CDR3 bases: TGTGCCAGCAGTTGCCCGTGGTACCAAGAGACCCAGTACTTC. Full variable domain (missing parts from reference TRBV7-2 and TRBJ2-5): GAGVSQSPSNKVTEKGKDVELRCDPISGHTALYWYRQSLGQGLEFLIYFQGNSAPDKSGLPSDRFSAERTGGSVSTLTIQRTQQEDSAVYLCASSCPWYQETQYFGPGTRLLVL.

This clonotype was detected only once. This chain connects TRBV29-1 to TRBJ2-1, with 8 bases lining up with TRBD2. The CDR3 has 16 residues. The ends lost 6 bases at V and 7 bases at J; junction bases unmatched: 17. Germline CDR1 and CDR2: SQVTM and ANQGSEA. CDR3 residues: CSVNQPTGGAQNEQFF. The CDR3 DNA follows: TGCAGCGTCAATCAGCCTACCGGGGGGGCCCAGAATGAGCAGTTCTTC.

This clonotype came up many times. This chain uses TRBV4-1 with TRBJ1-1, with a possible D match to TRBD1 (6 bases). This CDR3 comprises 16 residues. V was trimmed by 1 base and J by 0 bases, leaving 12 bases between them. CDR1 is MGHRA and CDR2 is YSYEKL in the germline V gene. For the CDR3, the DNA is TGCGCCAGCAGCCAAGCTCCGGGACACTTGAACACTGAAGCTTTCTTT. The encoded protein is CASSQAPGHLNTEAFF.

This clonotype was detected a few times. This chain joins TRBV30 and TRBJ2-7; D perhaps matches TRBD2 (7 bases). V lost 6 bases and J 9 bases, leaving 21 bases between the germline ends. The CDR3 has 13 amino acids. Germline values: CDR1 GTSNPN, CDR2 SVGIG (reference sequence). This CDR3 is CACSVGWGGAQYF. The CDR3 nucleotides read TGTGCCTGCAGCGTAGGGTGGGGGGGGGCGCAGTACTTC.

In this sample, this clonotype turned up many times. The chain employs TRBV29-1 and TRBJ2-5; D may be TRBD1 or TRBD2 (5 bases each). V was cut by 5 bases and J by 2 bases, with 15 bases left in between. CDR1 is SQVTM, CDR2 ANQGSEA, per germline. The CDR3 consists of 14 residues. CDR3 nucleotides: TGCAGCGTTCCAACTCCGGGACGGCAAGAGACCCAGTACTTC. It encodes CSVPTPGRQETQYF.

Many counts were recorded for this clonotype. This chain uses TRBV6-1 with TRBJ1-2; possible D gene TRBD1, 5 bases. Germline V gene data show CDR1 as MNHNS and CDR2 as SASEGT. V was shortened by 1 base and J by 0 bases, with 9 bases between the two germline ends. The CDR3 totals 15 residues. CDR3 residues: CASSEVGATNYGYTF. CDR3 bases: TGTGCCAGCAGTGAAGTTGGGGCAACTAACTATGGCTACACCTTC.

About this clonotype itself: Mismatch with germline at one junction end may stem from a read error. The V gene is TRBV4-3, the J gene TRBJ1-1; perhaps TRBD1 as D (5 bases). Germline V gene lookup returns CDR1 LGHNA and CDR2 YSLEER. This CDR3 has 14 amino acids. CDR3 sequence: CTSSQQSGGSEAFF. DNA of the CDR3: TGCACCAGCAGCCAACAGAGCGGGGGTTCAGAAGCTTTCTTT.

By share, this clonotype counts as medium-sized. This rearrangement joins TRBV28 to TRBJ2-3; 12 nucleotides match TRBD1. Germline values: CDR1 MDHEN, CDR2 SYDVKM. The CDR3 sequence is 18 residues long. Germline trimming cut 6 bases from V and 6 bases from J; bases unmatched to any gene: 16. This CDR3 reads CASSQDPGTGGAGDTQYF. The CDR3 DNA is TGTGCCAGCAGCCAGGACCCCGGGACAGGGGGCGCGGGGGATACGCAGTATTTT.

This clonotype was seen ten or more times. The CDR3 reads CASSLKLQGTYVEQYF. CDR3 DNA sequence: TGTGCCAGCAGCTTAAAGTTGCAGGGGACCTACGTGGAGCAGTACTTC. The chain employs TRBV7-9 and TRBJ2-7, with D possibly being TRBD1 (6 bases). From germline, CDR1 is SEHNR and CDR2 FQNEAQ (reference sequence). CDR3 size: 16 residues. V was clipped by 2 bases and J by 7 bases, with 21 bases between them.

With respect to this clonotype: A much larger clone sits a single nucleotide away, making a read error possible. V usage is TRBV6-5 and J usage is TRBJ2-7; the match to TRBD2 covers 7 bases. J gave up 6 bases and V 2 bases, and 7 bases lay outside the gene matches. Germline values: CDR1 MNHEY, CDR2 SVGAGI. This CDR3 is 14 amino acids long. The CDR3 sequence: CASSYALAACEQYF. The DNA for the CDR3 is TGTGCCAGCAGTTACGCGCTAGCGGCCTGCGAGCAGTACTTC.

A few counts support this clonotype. The chain carries TRBV19 and TRBJ2-7; 9 nucleotides line up with TRBD2. J was trimmed by 2 bases and V by 3 bases; bases with no gene match: 5. This CDR3 spans 15 amino acids. The germline V gene has CDR1 LNHDA and CDR2 SQIVND (reference sequence). Here the CDR3 reads CASSMGSGSTYEQYF. As DNA, the CDR3 is TGTGCCAGTAGTATGGGTAGCGGGAGTACCTACGAGCAGTACTTC.

J is TRBJ2-7 and V is TRBV19; D tentatively reads TRBD1 or TRBD2 (6 bases each). From germline, CDR1 is LNHDA and CDR2 SQIVND (reference sequence). There are 14 residues in the CDR3. Trimming took 2 bases from V and 2 from J, leaving 10 bases between them. CDR3 DNA sequence: TGTGCCAGTAGTATATACGGGGGCCCCTACGAGCAGTACTTC. Protein sequence: CASSIYGGPYEQYF.

The V call is TRBV19, the J call TRBJ2-7, with a tentative D call TRBD1 (6 bases). The CDR3 contains 13 residues. Between the trimmed V and J ends, which lost 5 bases and 3 bases, there was a span of 11 bases. The germline gives CDR1 LNHDA, CDR2 SQIVND (reference sequence). The CDR3 protein is CASSVRDNYEQYF. The CDR3 coding sequence is TGTGCCAGTAGTGTCCGGGACAACTACGAGCAGTACTTC.